A single sample gave rise to the 4 T cell receptor beta chains below, sequenced in a study of technical replicates of blood from a few donors. The repertoire was sequenced with immunoSEQ multiplex PCR; TCRdb's copy has only in-frame clones and lacks some. The sample holds about 73,000 clones, more than 90% seen once. Sequencing used PBMCs. The source of these receptors is a human donor in good health. Some clones in this sample may be carry-over from other donors' samples.

V is TRBV5-4 and J is TRBJ1-6; D unclear. Germline V lookup: CDR1 SGHNT, CDR2 YYREEE (reference sequence). The CDR3 is 15 residues long. Trimming shortened V by 1 base and J by 7 bases, and 12 bases separated the two germline ends. CDR3: CASSLKQNPNSPLHF. DNA of the CDR3: TGTGCCAGCAGCTTGAAACAGAATCCGAATTCACCCCTCCACTTT.

CDR3 sequence reads: CASTQGRGGFTDTQYF. The CDR3 region has the DNA TGCGCCAGCACCCAAGGGCGGGGGGGCTTCACAGATACGCAGTATTTT. V usage is TRBV5-1 and J usage is TRBJ2-3, with 9 bases fitting TRBD2. Germline values: CDR1 SGHRS, CDR2 YFSETQ. This CDR3 comprises 16 residues. Germline trimming cut 6 bases from V and 2 bases from J; bases unmatched to any gene: 10.

In its sample, this clone was seen a few times. The chain couples TRBV18 to TRBJ1-5; 7 nucleotides agree with TRBD1. Germline V gene data show CDR1 as KGHSH and CDR2 as LQKENI. V lost 1 base to trimming and J lost 1 base; unmatched junction nucleotides: 1. The CDR3 contains 15 residues. The CDR3 here is CASSPQGASNQPQHF. The CDR3 nucleotides are TGTGCCAGCTCACCACAGGGGGCGAGCAATCAGCCCCAGCATTTT.

This rearrangement joins TRBV7-2 to TRBJ2-1; 8 nucleotides align to TRBD1. The germline V gene encodes CDR1 SGHTA and CDR2 FQGNSA. The CDR3 is 16 amino acids. J was trimmed by 0 bases and V by 2 bases; bases with no gene match: 3. This chain's CDR3 is CASSLRQGSSYNEQFF. The CDR3 DNA follows: TGTGCCAGCAGCTTACGACAGGGGAGCTCCTACAATGAGCAGTTCTTC. Full variable domain (remainder filled in from reference TRBV7-2 and TRBJ2-1): GAGVSQSPSNKVTEKGKDVELRCDPISGHTALYWYRQSLGQGLEFLIYFQGNSAPDKSGLPSDRFSAERTGGSVSTLTIQRTQQEDSAVYLCASSLRQGSSYNEQFFGPGTRLTVL.